This T cell receptor beta chain is from a study of OX40 agonist ivuxolimab in advanced cancers. Study at large: Aged about 20 to 85 with a mean of approximately 57 years, they were approximately 80% male. The study, taken as a whole, reports: Partial responders dosed at 0.1-3.0 mg/kg displayed clonal expansion ranking among the lowest. There were also nonresponders showing low normalized T-cell clonal expansion. Doses of 0.1 to 3.0 mg/kg were accompanied by clonal expansion of CD4+ and CD8+ blood T cells by week 6.

The CDR3 extends over 15 amino acids. Per the germline V gene, CDR1 is SGHRS and CDR2 is YFSETQ. Notes on this clone: Its antigen is unidentified. One end of the junction does not line up with germline, which may come from a read error.

Repertoires were generated with immunoSEQ multiplex PCR, while TCRdb's copy carries only in-frame clones and drops some. The sample lists some 65,000 clones; roughly 81% were seen once. V and J are TRBV5-1 and TRBJ1-6; TRBD1 is a possible D gene (6 bases). The sequence derives from an adult with an advanced solid tumor such as melanoma, head and neck, liver or kidney cancer. Material: CD4+ or CD8+ T cells sorted from blood, obtained in a trial of the OX40 agonist ivuxolimab. CDR3 in DNA: TGCGCCAGCAGTTTGGACAGAGCGGGGAATTCACCCCTCCACTTT. It encodes CASSLDRAGNSPLHF.